This T cell receptor beta chain is from a study of shared clonotypes between healthy human individuals (dated by TCRdb to 2018 to 2020). At the level of the whole study: A few men and two women, aged 18 to 49 years, made up the cohort. For each donor, three plates each were used for CD4 naive and CD4 memory, two plates were used for CD8 naive, and one plate was used for CD8 memory. The study deeply sequenced blood TCR repertoires of roughly five healthy adults to estimate repertoire size and the extent of clonotype sharing between individuals. To increase sequencing depth and limit assay-specific biases, TCR repertoire library preparation and sequencing were carried out by different laboratories using diverse techniques. Leukapheresis yielded between about 0.85 and 10 billion PBMCs per donor. The study at large found these results: Larger estimated clonotype richness was generally found for naive subsets than for memory subsets. Only blood was sampled, and tissue TCR repertoires likely differ from those in blood. Because the study included a small number of donors, the genetic and exposure-history diversity represented was limited. Pairwise subsampling led to the expectation that sequencing depth would affect the degree of clonotype sharing among donors. Clonotypes shared by all four sorted-subset donors showed higher generation probabilities than non-shared clonotypes. Across a few donors, roughly 5% of naive CD4, 3% to 4% of naive CD8, around 2.1% of memory CD4, and 0.4% to 0.45% of memory CD8 clonotypes were shared. Even with the large sequencing depth, rarefaction of the sorted-subset datasets indicated that sequencing was incomplete.

For this clone: This receptor's antigen is unknown. No base qualities exist here, and no much larger clone lies one base off it.

Donors were healthy HIV-negative adults with no recently reported acute infections or vaccinations. Only Caucasian adults living in Nashville, Tennessee, USA were represented among the donors. CD4+ T cells were enriched through magnetic negative selection, after which naive cells were positively selected on CD45RA and the remaining negative fraction served as the memory subset. After blood collection by leukapheresis, PBMCs were isolated using Ficoll-Histopaque density gradient centrifugation and then cryopreserved in the vapor phase of liquid nitrogen. Analytical flow cytometry was used to check the purity and quantity of every magnetically sorted T cell population. Each sorted fraction had its genomic DNA isolated and then quantified by UV absorbance on a Nanodrop 2000c. TCR CDR3 regions were amplified from genomic DNA by multiplex PCR using the deep immunoSEQ assay. Genomic DNA extracted from each cell subset was distributed evenly over all wells of several immunoSEQ 96-well plates, and each plate served as one replicate. For sorted subsets, around 200 ng genomic DNA, equal to 30,000 or so T cell genomes, was loaded into each replicate PCR. Purified libraries were quantified with a Qubit 3.0 fluorometer, sized on a Bioanalyzer 2100, and re-quantified with the KAPA Library Quantification kit. Every immunoSEQ 96-well plate was sequenced on a separate single-read 150-cycle Illumina NextSeq 550 flow cell. On the authors' methods: The immunoSEQ output contained only junctional sequences without quality scores, so filtering could not match that applied to full-length reads. To assign V/J genes and CDR3, sequences were annotated against IMGT germline references using PyIR, a Python wrapper for IgBLAST v1.9. Reads with weak V/J assignments (E-value above 1e-6), missing CDR3, stop codons, out-of-frame junctions, or ambiguous translated residues were removed. V3J clonotypes were defined by identical inferred V gene, J gene, and CDR3 amino acid sequence. Percentage overlap between repertoires was calculated by dividing the number of shared unique clonotypes by the size of the smaller repertoire. Richness of each repertoire was evaluated using RTK rarefaction, the Chao1 estimator, and Recon v2.1 estimates of unobserved clonotypes. OLGA was used to compute generation probabilities for all TCRbeta clonotypes that the gDNA method yielded from a handful of donors. This immuneACCESS table, as held by TCRdb, lists in-frame sequences with V and J called but not all clones. Of the missing ones, under half trace to an unresolved V gene in checked studies; the others have no known cause. The V and J calls and the clone size are those of that table, but D and trimming were determined from the DNA. A total of roughly 1.5 million clones appear in this sample, roughly 98% of them only once. The ten largest clones take up 0.4% to 0.55% of the sample.

Including cysteine and phenylalanine, the CDR3 has 19 amino acids. The only DNA kept is the CDR3, 57 bases in frame from the first base. For CDR1 and CDR2, the germline V gene (reference sequence) lists SGHKS and YYEKEE. V has 4 bases trimmed and J has 5 bases trimmed; junction bases matching no gene number 15. The chain couples TRBV5-5 to TRBJ2-1; 13 junctional bases match TRBD2. The receptor comes from a young man in good health. Input material: naive CD4+ T cells sorted from blood. The meaning of the sample's cell subset or site label: CD45RA+ positively selected. The CDR3 here reads CASSPGQGTTSGRHNEQFF. The DNA sequence follows: TGTGCCAGCAGCCCCGGACAGGGGACGACTAGCGGGAGGCACAATGAGCAGTTCTTC.